Listed below are T cell receptor beta chains from one sample, sequenced in a study of naive and memory T cell subsets. TCRdb re-called the 5' RACE reads through MiXCR, storing one row per CDR3 protein. The profile covers 32,000 or so distinct CDR3 sequences, with roughly a sixth appearing a single time and approximately 2.5% taken by the ten largest. These receptors were collected from a female donor in good health. Each CDR3 is given with its conserved first and last residue. The order of the fields is V gene, CDR3 protein.

TRBV20-1 | CSARGMGGDTQYF
TRBV29-1 | CSVGRTENYEQYF
TRBV29-1 | CSVGGLALYNEQFF
TRBV6-2/TRBV6-3 | CASSYSSSAGDTQYF
TRBV5-5 | CASSLAWDTNQPQHF
TRBV29-1 | CSVLVDREETQYF
TRBV29-1 | CSVQPGRGYEQYF
TRBV6-5 | CASSYIGVQGSYEQYF
TRBV29-1 | CSVEISGSKNIQYF
TRBV29-1 | CSVEGGLAGGSYNEQFF
TRBV19 | CASSAVNNLNTEAFF
TRBV7-9 | CASSPIQSTEAFF
TRBV20-1 | CSARYDRVGYGYTF
TRBV29-1 | CSVEGLAGGNSYNEQFF
TRBV6-6 | CASSYAMGYEQYF
TRBV7-2 | CASSLAGTGRSYEQYF
TRBV29-1 | CSVGGEGGTGELFF
TRBV15 | CATSRADSFNEKLFF
TRBV5-1 | CASSLDEGPEQYF
TRBV7-6 | CASSRRDGAKNEKLFF
TRBV11-2 | CASSLYPRTVNTEAFF
TRBV20-1 | CSARVRREHKNIQYF
TRBV20-1 | CSAWDSTNYGDTF
TRBV29-1 | CSVSTAMNTEAFF
TRBV10-3 | CAISDNGEGSPLHF
TRBV20-1 | CSARESGGHTEAFF
TRBV6-6 | CASSTGVQPQHF
TRBV29-1 | CSVDGVSEQFF
TRBV5-6 | CASLEAGQYNEQFF
TRBV20-1 | CSASTIRGGSSYNEQFF
TRBV9 | CASSPEGARGYTF
TRBV20-1 | CSALIRTLLGGHQDTQYF
TRBV15 | CATSTRNRAGTEAFF
TRBV20-1 | CSARENRDLNEAFF
TRBV6-2/TRBV6-3 | CASSHSSMNTEAFF
TRBV25-1 | CASSEPDRGPLYF
TRBV11-3 | CASSLGGTGAYEQYF
TRBV20-1 | CSVRPGFNEKLFF
TRBV7-2 | CASSLARWAEAFF
TRBV15 | CATSRDLLAGVTDTQYF
TRBV12-3/TRBV12-4 | CASSTLASGASHEQYF
TRBV9 | CASSPDRLWRDTQYF
TRBV29-1 | CSVSGINTGELFF
TRBV9 | CASSVAGTGDYEQYF
TRBV6-5 | CASRPQGASTEAFF
TRBV7-2 | CASSFNQAEAFF
TRBV5-1 | CASSLDVYLGSDTEAFF
TRBV29-1 | CSVGQGPTDTQYF
TRBV20-1 | CSAVSGASTDTQYF
TRBV5-5 | CASSPRQGADTQYF
TRBV19 | CASSARVSNQPQHF
TRBV5-1 | CASSRIGTPTPNTEAFF